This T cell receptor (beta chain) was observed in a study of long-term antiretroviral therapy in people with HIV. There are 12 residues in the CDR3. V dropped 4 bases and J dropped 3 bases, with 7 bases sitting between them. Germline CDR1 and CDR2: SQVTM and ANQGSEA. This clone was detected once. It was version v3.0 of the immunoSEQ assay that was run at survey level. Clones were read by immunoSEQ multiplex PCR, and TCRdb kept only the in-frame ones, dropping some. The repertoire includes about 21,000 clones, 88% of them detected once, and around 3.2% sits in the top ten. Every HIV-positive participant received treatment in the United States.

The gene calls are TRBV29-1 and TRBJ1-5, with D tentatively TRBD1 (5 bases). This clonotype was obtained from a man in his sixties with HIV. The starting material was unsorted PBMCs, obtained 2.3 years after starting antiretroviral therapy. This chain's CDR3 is CSVGGYNQPQHF. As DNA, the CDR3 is TGCAGCGTTGGGGGGTACAATCAGCCCCAGCATTTT.